Below, 12 T cell receptor beta chains from the same sample are listed, as sequenced in a study of radiation and T cells in renal cell carcinoma. Time point here: blood 4 weeks post-SBRT, at nephrectomy. Treatment described: 15 Gy SBRT to primary tumor, nephrectomy 4 weeks later. The assay was immunoSEQ multiplex PCR, and TCRdb's table has in-frame clones only and misses some. The sample holds about 83,000 clones, around 78% seen once. The sequenced sample was blood, obtained from a patient whose treatment included radiotherapy and nephrectomy. The source is a woman in her sixties or seventies with renal cell carcinoma.

The rearrangement joins TRBV28 to TRBJ2-7; no firm D call. Germline assignment: CDR1 MDHEN and CDR2 SYDVKM. Trimming took 2 bases from V and 4 from J, leaving 12 bases between them. The CDR3 length is 14 residues. The DNA for the CDR3 is TGTGCCAGCAGTTTACTCCTGCCCTATTACGAGCAGTACTTC. It is translated as CASSLLLPYYEQYF.

The V and J genes are TRBV10-1 and TRBJ1-2; TRBD1 is a possible D gene (6 bases). The CDR3 is 15 residues long. CDR1 and CDR2 from the germline V gene are WNHNN and SYGVQD (reference sequence). The V end was cut by 6 bases, the J end by 4 bases, with 18 bases between. The CDR3, as DNA: TGCGCCAGCAGCGCCCCCCTCGGACAGCTCTATGGCTACACCTTC. Amino acid sequence: CASSAPLGQLYGYTF.

The genes are TRBV20-1 and TRBJ1-2; D unclear. The CDR3 totals 11 residues. V shed 2 bases and J shed 5 bases, with 6 bases lying between them. The germline V gene encodes CDR1 DFQATT and CDR2 SNEGSKA (reference sequence). The CDR3 region has the DNA TGCAGTGCTAGAACTGGGTATGGCTACACCTTC. It translates to CSARTGYGYTF.

The V and J genes are TRBV6-1 and TRBJ1-3, with TRBD1 matching over 7 bases. The CDR3 loop spans 15 amino acids. V trimming: 4 bases; J trimming: 4 bases; junction bases outside the gene matches: 7. Per germline, CDR1 MNHNS and CDR2 SASEGT. Here the CDR3 reads CASSADRARGNTIYF. In DNA form, the CDR3 reads TGTGCCAGCAGTGCCGACAGGGCACGGGGAAACACCATATATTTT.

This rearrangement joins TRBV4-1 to TRBJ1-2; possibly TRBD1 for D (5 bases). The CDR3 covers 14 residues. V was trimmed by 4 bases and J by 8 bases, leaving 17 bases between them. CDR1 is MGHRA, CDR2 YSYEKL, per germline. The chain's CDR3 is CASSPSRRGNGYTF. The CDR3 DNA is TGCGCCAGCAGCCCCTCCCGGAGGGGCAACGGCTACACCTTC.

This chain uses TRBV6-5 with TRBJ2-5, with D possibly being TRBD2 (6 bases). This CDR3 contains 15 residues. Germline loops: CDR1 MNHEY, CDR2 SVGAGI. Between the trimmed V and J ends, which lost 5 bases and 5 bases, there was a span of 18 bases. This chain's CDR3 is CASSTAGSPWETQYF. CDR3 DNA: TGTGCCAGCAGTACCGCCGGGAGCCCATGGGAGACCCAGTACTTC.

This clone has just a few counts. The genes are TRBV27 and TRBJ2-5; 11 nucleotides match TRBD2. The V segment lost 4 bases and the J segment 7 bases; nucleotides outside the gene matches: 14. This CDR3 is built from 17 residues. Germline assignment: CDR1 MNHEY and CDR2 SMNVEV (reference sequence). The CDR3 nucleotides are TGTGCCAGCAGTTCCCTACCGGGACTAGCGGTAGGAATGACCCAGTACTTC. This translates into CASSSLPGLAVGMTQYF.

V usage is TRBV7-9 and J usage is TRBJ2-1, with D perhaps being TRBD1 or TRBD2 (5 bases each). V shed 4 bases and J shed 2 bases, with 12 bases lying between them. Germline lookup yields CDR1 SEHNR and CDR2 FQNEAQ (reference sequence). The CDR3 consists of 15 residues. The DNA for the CDR3 is TGTGCCAGCAGCTCTTCAGGGAGTGCCTACAATGAGCAGTTCTTC. Protein sequence: CASSSSGSAYNEQFF. Variable domain in full (rest from reference TRBV7-9 and TRBJ2-1): DTGVSQNPRHKITKRGQNVTFRCDPISEHNRLYWYRQTLGQGPEFLTYFQNEAQLEKSRLLSDRFSAERPKGSFSTLEIQRTEQGDSAMYLCASSSSGSAYNEQFFGPGTRLTVL.

This clone occurred a few times. The chain uses TRBV5-4 and TRBJ2-3; 10 bases line up with TRBD1. V shed 4 bases, J shed 3 bases, and the junction held 5 bases outside the gene matches. CDR1 and CDR2 from the germline V gene are SGHNT and YYREEE (reference sequence). The CDR3 loop spans 15 amino acids. The CDR3 reads CASSPGDRGTDTQYF. Written as DNA, the CDR3 is TGTGCCAGCAGCCCCGGGGACAGGGGAACAGATACGCAGTATTTT.

CDR3 region: CASSLEPGHTGEQYF. The CDR3 bases are TGCGCCAGCAGCTTGGAGCCGGGGCATACGGGCGAGCAGTACTTC. This rearrangement joins TRBV5-1 to TRBJ2-7; either TRBD1 or TRBD2 may fit D (5 bases each). Germline CDR1 SGHRS, CDR2 YFSETQ. This CDR3 region has 15 residues. Between the trimmed V and J ends, which lost 0 bases and 6 bases, there was a span of 16 bases.

The CDR3 DNA reads TGTGCCAGCAGCCTAGAACTAGCAAATCCCTACAATGAGCAGTTCTTC. It yields the protein CASSLELANPYNEQFF. The chain combines TRBV5-4 with TRBJ2-1; D might be TRBD2 (6 bases). V was trimmed by 4 bases and J by 2 bases, leaving 16 bases between them. This CDR3 is 16 amino acids long. CDR1 is SGHNT, CDR2 YYREEE, per germline (reference sequence).

The chain links TRBV5-1 to TRBJ1-4; D not resolved. The germline V and J ends were trimmed by 4 bases and 8 bases, with 9 bases remaining between them. The CDR3 has 12 amino acids. The germline CDR1 and CDR2 sequences are SGHRS and YFSETQ. CDR3 sequence reads: CASSPGREKLFF. CDR3 in DNA: TGCGCCAGCAGCCCTGGTCGGGAAAAACTGTTTTTT.